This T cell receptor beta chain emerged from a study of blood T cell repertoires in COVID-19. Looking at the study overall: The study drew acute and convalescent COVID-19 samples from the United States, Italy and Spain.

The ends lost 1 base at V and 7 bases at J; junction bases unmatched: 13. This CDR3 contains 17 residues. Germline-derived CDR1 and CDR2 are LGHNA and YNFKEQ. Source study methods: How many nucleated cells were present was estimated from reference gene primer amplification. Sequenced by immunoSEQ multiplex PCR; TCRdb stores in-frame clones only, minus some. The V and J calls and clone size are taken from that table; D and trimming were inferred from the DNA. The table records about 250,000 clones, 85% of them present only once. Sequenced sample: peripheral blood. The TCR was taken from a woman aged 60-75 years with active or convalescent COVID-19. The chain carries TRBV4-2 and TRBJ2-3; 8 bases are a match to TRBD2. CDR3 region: CASSQGGARGGKNTQYF. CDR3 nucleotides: TGTGCCAGCAGCCAAGGTGGGGCCCGCGGGGGGAAAAATACGCAGTATTTT.